A single sample gave rise to the 9 T cell receptor beta chains below, sequenced in a study of blood T cell repertoires in COVID-19. Assay used: immunoSEQ multiplex PCR; TCRdb lists only in-frame clones, some missing. The table includes under 200,000 clones, around 83% detected once. Sequencing was carried out using peripheral blood. The receptors were sampled from a woman older than 75 with acute or convalescent COVID-19.

The chain couples TRBV12-3 or TRBV12-4 to TRBJ1-1; no clear D gene. This CDR3 is 13 amino acids long. V lost 5 bases and J lost 5, with 12 bases in between. The CDR3 region has the DNA TGTGCCAGCAGTGAACAGCTCGAGACTGAAGCTTTCTTT. It codes for CASSEQLETEAFF.

This clone was observed a single time. The chain has TRBV3-1 (or the pseudogene TRBV3-2) and TRBJ2-3; the match to TRBD2 covers 7 bases. J lost 4 bases, V lost 4 bases, and 11 bases had no gene match. The CDR3 sequence is 16 residues long. Germline V gene lookup returns CDR1 LGHDT and CDR2 YNNKEL (reference sequence). Here the CDR3 reads CASSLFRGAGSDTQYF. CDR3 bases: TGTGCCAGCAGCCTGTTTCGCGGAGCGGGATCAGATACGCAGTATTTT.

The V call is TRBV5-1, the J call TRBJ1-1; tentative D call: TRBD1 (5 bases). This CDR3 comprises 15 residues. Germline V CDR1 and CDR2: SGHRS, YFSETQ. Trimming shortened V by 4 bases and J by 0 bases, and 13 bases separated the two germline ends. The CDR3 bases are TGCGCCAGCAGCACCCCGGAGGGGCTGAACACTGAAGCTTTCTTT. It encodes CASSTPEGLNTEAFF.

The chain carries TRBV6-6 and TRBJ1-2; D is unclear. V lost 5 bases and J 0 bases, leaving 19 bases between the germline ends. Germline V CDR1 and CDR2: MNHNY, SVGAGI (reference sequence). The CDR3 is made up of 17 amino acids. CDR3 residues: CASSLQGSGEANYGYTF. The DNA of the CDR3 is TGTGCCAGCAGTCTCCAAGGTAGCGGGGAAGCTAACTATGGCTACACCTTC.

The sample holds one count of this clone. The V and J genes are TRBV12-3 or TRBV12-4 and TRBJ2-1, with unresolved D. This CDR3 contains 11 residues. V was pared by 6 bases and J by 8 bases, with 8 bases between. CDR3: CASRLRDEQFF. Written as DNA, the CDR3 is TGTGCCAGCAGACTCCGGGATGAGCAGTTCTTC.

V and J are TRBV15 and TRBJ2-6; 7 nucleotides align to TRBD1. The germline V gene encodes CDR1 LNHNV and CDR2 YYDKDF (reference sequence). The trim removed 8 bases at V and 4 bases at J, leaving 5 bases unmatched. The CDR3 runs to 14 residues. CDR3 loop: CATQTGDGANVLTF. CDR3 sequence (DNA): TGTGCCACCCAAACAGGGGACGGGGCCAACGTCCTGACTTTC.

The rearrangement uses TRBV10-3 and TRBJ2-3; 8 positions match TRBD2. The CDR3 length is 17 residues. From germline, CDR1 is ENHRY and CDR2 SYGVKD. Losses at the gene ends were 4 bases for V and 0 bases for J; bases not matched to a gene: 9. CDR3 DNA sequence: TGTGCCATCAGTGTGGGACTCACTAGCGGTAGCACAGATACGCAGTATTTT. Amino acid sequence: CAISVGLTSGSTDTQYF.

This chain connects TRBV16 to TRBJ1-1; 10 bases map to TRBD1. Losses at the gene ends were 2 bases for V and 4 bases for J; bases not matched to a gene: 4. Germline CDR1 KGHSY, CDR2 FQNENV. The CDR3 totals 15 residues. This CDR3 is CASSQSGTGVTEAFF. The CDR3 DNA follows: TGTGCCAGCAGCCAAAGCGGGACAGGGGTCACTGAAGCTTTCTTT.

The chain is built from TRBV7-9 and TRBJ1-2; the D is unclear. Between the trimmed V and J ends, which lost 3 bases and 7 bases, there was a span of 6 bases. Germline CDR1 and CDR2: SEHNR and FQNEAQ (reference sequence). The CDR3 totals 11 residues. This CDR3 is CASSLAVGYTF. Here the CDR3 DNA reads TGTGCCAGCAGCTTGGCAGTTGGCTACACCTTC.